This T cell receptor (beta chain) stems from a study of blood T cell repertoires in COVID-19. As for the study in general: Samples representing acute and convalescent COVID-19 were sourced from the United States, Italy and Spain. Sources were T cells, B-cell-depleted T cells, or PBMCs; the material itself was cDNA or gDNA.

The V segment lost 7 bases and the J segment 10 bases; nucleotides outside the gene matches: 14. Germline CDR1 LNHDA, CDR2 SQIVND (reference sequence). This CDR3 region has 14 residues. Authors' data handling: Nucleated cell counts were estimated from reference gene primer amplification. Here immunoSEQ multiplex PCR was the method, and the copy in TCRdb shows in-frame clones only, minus some. The V and J calls and the clone size are those of that table, but D and trimming were determined from the DNA. The sample consists of about 110,000 clones, about two thirds of them appearing once. The clonotype was recovered from a human donor with acute or convalescent COVID-19. The donor label of this sample is uncertain. The rearrangement links TRBV19 to TRBJ2-3; 7 nucleotides agree with TRBD1. Material: peripheral blood. CDR3 nucleotide sequence: TGTGCCAGTACCCTGACAGGGTCCCCGGTGGCGCAGTATTTT. Encoded protein: CASTLTGSPVAQYF.